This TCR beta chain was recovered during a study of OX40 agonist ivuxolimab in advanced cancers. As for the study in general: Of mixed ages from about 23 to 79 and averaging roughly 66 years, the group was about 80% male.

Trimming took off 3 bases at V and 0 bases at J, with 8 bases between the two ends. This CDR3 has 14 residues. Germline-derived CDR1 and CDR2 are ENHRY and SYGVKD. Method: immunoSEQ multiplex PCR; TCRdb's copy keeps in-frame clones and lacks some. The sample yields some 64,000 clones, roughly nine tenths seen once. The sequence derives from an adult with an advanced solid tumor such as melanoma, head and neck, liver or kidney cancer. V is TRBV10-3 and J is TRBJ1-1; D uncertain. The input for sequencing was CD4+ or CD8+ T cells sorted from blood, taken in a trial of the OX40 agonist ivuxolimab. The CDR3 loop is CAISDPGMNTEAFF. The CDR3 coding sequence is TGTGCCATCAGTGATCCGGGCATGAACACTGAAGCTTTCTTT.